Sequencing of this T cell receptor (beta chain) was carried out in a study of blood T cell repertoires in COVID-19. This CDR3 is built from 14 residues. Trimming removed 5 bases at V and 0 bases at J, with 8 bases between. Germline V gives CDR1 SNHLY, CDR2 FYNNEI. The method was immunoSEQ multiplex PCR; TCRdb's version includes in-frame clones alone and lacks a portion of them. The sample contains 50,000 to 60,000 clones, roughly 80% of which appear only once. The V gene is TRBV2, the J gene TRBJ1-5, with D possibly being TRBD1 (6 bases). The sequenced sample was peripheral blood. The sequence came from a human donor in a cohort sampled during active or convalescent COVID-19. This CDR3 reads CASSLQGSNQPQHF. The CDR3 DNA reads TGTGCCAGCAGTTTACAGGGTAGCAATCAGCCCCAGCATTTT.